These T cell receptor beta chains were read from a single sample in a study of CD8+ T cells in alopecia areata. The method was immunoSEQ multiplex PCR; TCRdb's version includes in-frame clones alone and lacks a portion of them. The data contain approximately 150,000 clones, around 60% of them seen just once; the ten biggest clones take up around 14%. The starting material was CD4+ T cells sorted from blood, obtained at week 24, from a patient treated with tofacitinib. These receptors were obtained from a human donor with alopecia areata. Each CDR3 is given with its conserved first and last residue. The D gene is left open where the match is weak. For some rows the clone size is stated as once, few or many, or as a class when expanded; others skip it.

d_call	j_call	v_call	clone_size	cdr3_length	cdr3_nt	cdr3_aa
TRBD1	TRBJ2-6	TRBV29-1	few	17	TGCAGCGTTGCAACAGGGGCCCTACTCTCTGGGGCCAACGTCCTGACTTTC	CSVATGALLSGANVLTF
.	TRBJ1-2	TRBV6-6	.	14	TGTGCCAGCAGTTCCAGGGTGGCTAACTATGGCTACACCTTC	CASSSRVANYGYTF
.	TRBJ2-6	TRBV4-1	many	22	TGCGCCAGCAGCCAAGAAGTGCTCAGGCGGGGGCCAGGAAACTCTGGGGCCAACGTCCTGACTTTC	CASSQEVLRRGPGNSGANVLTF
.	TRBJ1-2	TRBV27	.	11	TGTGCCTCCAGGGCCTACTATGGCTACACCTTC	CASRAYYGYTF
.	TRBJ2-7	TRBV19	.	11	TGTGCCAGTAGTATAGCCCAGGGACAGTACTTC	CASSIAQGQYF
.	TRBJ2-6	TRBV27	few	14	TGTGCCAGCAGTTTGAATACTGGGGCCAACGTCCTGACTTTC	CASSLNTGANVLTF
.	TRBJ2-2	TRBV10-3	.	14	TGTGCCATCAGTGAGTCGATGACGTCGGGGGAGCTGTTTTTT	CAISESMTSGELFF
.	TRBJ1-5	TRBV6-5	.	14	TGTGCCAGCAGCCGGGACGGATTAAATCAGCCCCAGCATTTT	CASSRDGLNQPQHF
.	TRBJ2-4	TRBV5-1	.	16	TGCGCCAGCAGCTTGGAGACAGTTGAACCCAAAAACATTCAGTACTTC	CASSLETVEPKNIQYF
TRBD2	TRBJ2-3	TRBV2	.	19	TGTGCCAGCAGTGAAGCGCATCGAGCGGGGCTAACCCTCACAGATATGCAGTATTTT	CASSEAHRAGLTLTDMQYF
TRBD1	TRBJ1-1	TRBV4-1	few	15	TGCGCCAGCAGCCAAGAACGGACAGGGAGGACTGAAGCTTTCTTT	CASSQERTGRTEAFF
.	TRBJ2-2	TRBV2	.	12	TGTGCCAGCAGTGAAGGCCCCGGGGAGCTGTTTTTT	CASSEGPGELFF
.	TRBJ1-6	TRBV2	.	14	TGTGCCAGCAGTGAAGTGGGCACCGATTCACCCCTCCACTTT	CASSEVGTDSPLHF
.	TRBJ1-5	TRBV7-8	.	14	TGTGCCAGCAGCTTAGCTGAGACCTTTAAGCCCCAGCATTTT	CASSLAETFKPQHF
.	TRBJ1-6	TRBV30	few	14	TGTGCCTGGACCGCCGGGACCTCAAAATCACCCCTCCACTTT	CAWTAGTSKSPLHF
TRBD2	TRBJ2-3	TRBV9	.	16	TGTGCCAGCAGCGCCGTCGGGAGGGGTGGCACAGATACGCAGTATTTT	CASSAVGRGGTDTQYF